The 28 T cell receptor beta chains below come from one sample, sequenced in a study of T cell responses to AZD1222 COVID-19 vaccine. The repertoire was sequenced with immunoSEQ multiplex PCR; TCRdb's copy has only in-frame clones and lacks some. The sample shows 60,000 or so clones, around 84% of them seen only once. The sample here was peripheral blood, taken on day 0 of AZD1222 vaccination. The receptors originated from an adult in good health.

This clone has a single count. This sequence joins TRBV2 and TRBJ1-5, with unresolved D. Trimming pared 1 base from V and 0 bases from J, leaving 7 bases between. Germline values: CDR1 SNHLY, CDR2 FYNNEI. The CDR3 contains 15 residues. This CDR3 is CASSEVRSSNQPQHF. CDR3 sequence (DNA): TGTGCCAGCAGTGAAGTCAGGAGTAGCAATCAGCCCCAGCATTTT.

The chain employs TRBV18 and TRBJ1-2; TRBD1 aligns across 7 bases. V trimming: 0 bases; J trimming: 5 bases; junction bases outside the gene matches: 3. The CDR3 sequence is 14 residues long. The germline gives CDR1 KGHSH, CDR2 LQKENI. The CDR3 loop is CASSPPDRVYGYTF. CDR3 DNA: TGTGCCAGCTCACCACCCGACAGGGTATATGGCTACACCTTC.

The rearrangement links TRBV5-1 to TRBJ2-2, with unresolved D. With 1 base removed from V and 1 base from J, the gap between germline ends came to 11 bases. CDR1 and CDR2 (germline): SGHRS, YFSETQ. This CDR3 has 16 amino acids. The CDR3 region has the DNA TGCGCCAGCAGCTTGTTTAGCACGCTGAACACCGGGGAGCTGTTTTTT. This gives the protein CASSLFSTLNTGELFF.

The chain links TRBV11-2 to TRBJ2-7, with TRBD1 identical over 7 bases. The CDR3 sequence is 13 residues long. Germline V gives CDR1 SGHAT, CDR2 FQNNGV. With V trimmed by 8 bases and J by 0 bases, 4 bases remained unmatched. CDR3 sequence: CASLGQASYEQYF. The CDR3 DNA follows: TGTGCCAGCCTTGGACAGGCCTCCTACGAGCAGTACTTC. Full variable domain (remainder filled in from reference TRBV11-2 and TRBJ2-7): EAGVAQSPRYKIIEKRQSVAFWCNPISGHATLYWYQQILGQGPKLLIQFQNNGVVDDSQLPKDRFSAERLKGVDSTLKIQPAKLEDSAVYLCASLGQASYEQYFGPGTRLTVT.

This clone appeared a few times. The CDR3 protein is CAISEGVSGEKLFF. CDR3 nucleotide sequence: TGTGCCATCAGTGAGGGGGTTAGCGGTGAAAAACTGTTTTTT. The chain carries TRBV10-3 and TRBJ1-4; D remains unclear. The V gene's germline CDR1 is ENHRY and CDR2 SYGVKD. The CDR3 is 14 amino acids. Trimming removed 2 bases at V and 7 bases at J, with 11 bases between.

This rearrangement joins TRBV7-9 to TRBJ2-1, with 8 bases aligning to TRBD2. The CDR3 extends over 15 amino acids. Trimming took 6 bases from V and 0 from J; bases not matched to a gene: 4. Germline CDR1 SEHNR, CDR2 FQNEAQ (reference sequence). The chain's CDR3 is CASSFSGASYNEQFF. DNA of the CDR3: TGTGCCAGCAGTTTTAGCGGGGCCTCCTACAATGAGCAGTTCTTC. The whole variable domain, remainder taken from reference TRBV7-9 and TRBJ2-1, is DTGVSQNPRHKITKRGQNVTFRCDPISEHNRLYWYRQTLGQGPEFLTYFQNEAQLEKSRLLSDRFSAERPKGSFSTLEIQRTEQGDSAMYLCASSFSGASYNEQFFGPGTRLTVL.

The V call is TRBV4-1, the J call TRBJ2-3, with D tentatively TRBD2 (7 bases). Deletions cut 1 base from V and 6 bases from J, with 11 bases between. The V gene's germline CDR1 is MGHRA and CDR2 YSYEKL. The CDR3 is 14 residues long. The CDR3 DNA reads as TGCGCCAGCAGCCAAGGGGCGGGGGCGGATACGCAGTATTTT. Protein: CASSQGAGADTQYF.

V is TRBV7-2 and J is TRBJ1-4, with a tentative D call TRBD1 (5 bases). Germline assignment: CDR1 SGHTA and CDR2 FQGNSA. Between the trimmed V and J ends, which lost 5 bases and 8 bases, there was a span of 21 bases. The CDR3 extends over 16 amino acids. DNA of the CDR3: TGTGCCAGCAGCCCACCAGAAGGGCAGGGTTGGGAAAAACTGTTTTTT. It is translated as CASSPPEGQGWEKLFF.

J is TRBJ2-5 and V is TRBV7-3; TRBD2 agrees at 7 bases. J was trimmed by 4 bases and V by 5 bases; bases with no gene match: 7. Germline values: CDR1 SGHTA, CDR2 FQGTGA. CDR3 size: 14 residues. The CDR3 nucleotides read TGTGCCAGCAGCAGAGGCGGGGGAAGAGAGACCCAGTACTTC. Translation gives CASSRGGGRETQYF.

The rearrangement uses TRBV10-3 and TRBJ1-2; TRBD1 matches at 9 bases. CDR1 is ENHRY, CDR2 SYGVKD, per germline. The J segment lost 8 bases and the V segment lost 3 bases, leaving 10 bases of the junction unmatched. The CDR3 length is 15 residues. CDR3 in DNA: TGTGCCATCAGTGAATTGGGACAGGGTATGTTCGGCTACACCTTC. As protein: CAISELGQGMFGYTF.

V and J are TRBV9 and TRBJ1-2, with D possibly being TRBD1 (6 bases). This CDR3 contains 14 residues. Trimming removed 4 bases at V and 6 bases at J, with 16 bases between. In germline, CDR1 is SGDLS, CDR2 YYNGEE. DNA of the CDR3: TGTGCCAGCAGCCTTCAGGGACACGCCGATGGCTACACCTTC. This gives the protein CASSLQGHADGYTF.

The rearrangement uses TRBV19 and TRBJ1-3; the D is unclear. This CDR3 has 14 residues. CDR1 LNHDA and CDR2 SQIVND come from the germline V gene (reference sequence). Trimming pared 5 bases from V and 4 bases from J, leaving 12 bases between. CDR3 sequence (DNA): TGTGCCAGTAGTTCTGTGGGTTCAGGAAACACCATATATTTT. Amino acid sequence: CASSSVGSGNTIYF. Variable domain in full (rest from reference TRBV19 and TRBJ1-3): DGGITQSPKYLFRKEGQNVTLSCEQNLNHDAMYWYRQDPGQGLRLIYYSQIVNDFQKGDIAEGYSVSREKKESFPLTVTSAQKNPTAFYLCASSSVGSGNTIYFGEGSWLTVV.

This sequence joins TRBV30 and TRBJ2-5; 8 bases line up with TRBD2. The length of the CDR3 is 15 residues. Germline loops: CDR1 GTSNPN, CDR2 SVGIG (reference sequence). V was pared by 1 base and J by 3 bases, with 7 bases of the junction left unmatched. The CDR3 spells CAWSGRGEFKETQYF. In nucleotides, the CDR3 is TGTGCCTGGAGTGGGCGGGGGGAGTTTAAAGAGACCCAGTACTTC.

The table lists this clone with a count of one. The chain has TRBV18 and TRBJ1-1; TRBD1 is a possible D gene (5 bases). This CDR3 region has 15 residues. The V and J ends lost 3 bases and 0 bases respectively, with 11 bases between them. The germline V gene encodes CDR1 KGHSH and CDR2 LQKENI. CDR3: CASSPEGLLNTEAFF. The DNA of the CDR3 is TGTGCCAGCTCACCCGAGGGACTGCTGAACACTGAAGCTTTCTTT.

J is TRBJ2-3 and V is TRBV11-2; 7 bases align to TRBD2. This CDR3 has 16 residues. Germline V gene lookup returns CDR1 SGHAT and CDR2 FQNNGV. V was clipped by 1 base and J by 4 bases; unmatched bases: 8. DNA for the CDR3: TGTGCCAGCAGCTTAGTAGGCGGGAGCGGGGCAGATACGCAGTATTTT. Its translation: CASSLVGGSGADTQYF.

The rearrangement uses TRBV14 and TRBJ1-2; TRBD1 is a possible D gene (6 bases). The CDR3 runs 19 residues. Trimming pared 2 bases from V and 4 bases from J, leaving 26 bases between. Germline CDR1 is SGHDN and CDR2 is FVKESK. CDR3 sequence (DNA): TGTGCCAGCAGCCAAACAGGGACGGGAGGACCCAGGAGGATCTATGGCTACACCTTC. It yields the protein CASSQTGTGGPRRIYGYTF.

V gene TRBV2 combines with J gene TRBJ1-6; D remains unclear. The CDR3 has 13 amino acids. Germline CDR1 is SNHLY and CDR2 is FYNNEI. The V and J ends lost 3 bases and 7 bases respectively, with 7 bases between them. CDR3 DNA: TGTGCCAGCAGTGAGCTGGCAAATTCACCCCTCCACTTT. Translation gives CASSELANSPLHF.

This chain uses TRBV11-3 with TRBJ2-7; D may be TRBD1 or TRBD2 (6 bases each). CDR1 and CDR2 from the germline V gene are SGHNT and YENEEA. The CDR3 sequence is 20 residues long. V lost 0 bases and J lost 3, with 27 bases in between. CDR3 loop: CASSLDPRDIYFPGGYEQYF. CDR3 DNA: TGTGCCAGCAGCTTAGACCCAAGGGACATCTACTTCCCCGGGGGCTACGAGCAGTACTTC.

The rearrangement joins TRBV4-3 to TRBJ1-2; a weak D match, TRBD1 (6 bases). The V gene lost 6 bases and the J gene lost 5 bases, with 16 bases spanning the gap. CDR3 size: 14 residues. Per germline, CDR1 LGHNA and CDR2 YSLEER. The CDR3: CASSYGQTGYGYTF. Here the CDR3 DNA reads TGCGCCAGCAGTTATGGCCAAACAGGGTATGGCTACACCTTC.

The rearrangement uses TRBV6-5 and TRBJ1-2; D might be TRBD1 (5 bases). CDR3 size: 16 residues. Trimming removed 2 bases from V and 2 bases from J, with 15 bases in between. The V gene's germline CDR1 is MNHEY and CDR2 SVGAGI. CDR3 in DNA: TGTGCCAGCAGTTACACGTACAGGATCCTAAACTATGGCTACACCTTC. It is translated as CASSYTYRILNYGYTF.

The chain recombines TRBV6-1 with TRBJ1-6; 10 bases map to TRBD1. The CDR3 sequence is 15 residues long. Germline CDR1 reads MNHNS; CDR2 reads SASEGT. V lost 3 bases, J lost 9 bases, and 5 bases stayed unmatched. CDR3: CASSERDRGSSPLHF. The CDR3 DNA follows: TGTGCCAGCAGTGAGCGGGACAGGGGATCTTCACCCCTCCACTTT.

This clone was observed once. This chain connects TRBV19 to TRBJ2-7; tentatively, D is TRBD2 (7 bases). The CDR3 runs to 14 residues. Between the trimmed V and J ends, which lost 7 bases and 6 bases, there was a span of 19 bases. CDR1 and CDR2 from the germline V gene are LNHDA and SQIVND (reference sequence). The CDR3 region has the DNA TGTGCCAGTACCACCTACGTAGGGGGGGGCGAGCAGTACTTC. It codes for CASTTYVGGGEQYF. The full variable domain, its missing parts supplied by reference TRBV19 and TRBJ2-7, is DGGITQSPKYLFRKEGQNVTLSCEQNLNHDAMYWYRQDPGQGLRLIYYSQIVNDFQKGDIAEGYSVSREKKESFPLTVTSAQKNPTAFYLCASTTYVGGGEQYFGPGTRLTVT.

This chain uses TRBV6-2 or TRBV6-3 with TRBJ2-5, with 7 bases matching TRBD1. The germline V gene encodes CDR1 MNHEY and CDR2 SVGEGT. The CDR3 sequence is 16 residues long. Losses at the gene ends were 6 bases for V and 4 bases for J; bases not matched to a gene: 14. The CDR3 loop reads CASSPRARQGGETQYF. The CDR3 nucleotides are TGTGCCAGCAGCCCACGGGCCAGACAGGGTGGAGAGACCCAGTACTTC.

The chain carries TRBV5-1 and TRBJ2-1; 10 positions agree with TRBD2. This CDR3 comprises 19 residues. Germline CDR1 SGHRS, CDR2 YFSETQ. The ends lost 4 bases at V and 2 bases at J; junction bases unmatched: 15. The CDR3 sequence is CASSLLGAGGPGTYNEQFF. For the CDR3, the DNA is TGCGCCAGCAGCCTATTGGGAGCGGGAGGGCCGGGAACCTACAATGAGCAGTTCTTC.

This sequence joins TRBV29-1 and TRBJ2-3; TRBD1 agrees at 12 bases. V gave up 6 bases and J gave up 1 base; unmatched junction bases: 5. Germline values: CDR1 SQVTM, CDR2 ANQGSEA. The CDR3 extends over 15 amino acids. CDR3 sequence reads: CSVAGTGGGTDTQYF. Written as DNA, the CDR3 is TGCAGCGTAGCCGGGACAGGGGGCGGCACAGATACGCAGTATTTT.

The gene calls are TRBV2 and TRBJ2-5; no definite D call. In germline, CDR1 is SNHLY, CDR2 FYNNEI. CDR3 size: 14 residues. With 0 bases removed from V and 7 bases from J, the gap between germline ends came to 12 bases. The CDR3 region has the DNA TGTGCCAGCAGTGAAGCTTTGGCTTGGTCGACCCAGTACTTC. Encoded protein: CASSEALAWSTQYF.

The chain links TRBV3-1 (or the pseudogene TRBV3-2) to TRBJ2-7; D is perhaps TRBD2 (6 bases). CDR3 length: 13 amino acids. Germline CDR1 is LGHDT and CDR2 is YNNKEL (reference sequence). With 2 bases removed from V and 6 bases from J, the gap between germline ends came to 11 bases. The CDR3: CASSQTAEGEQYF. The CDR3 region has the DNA TGTGCCAGCAGCCAAACCGCGGAGGGCGAGCAGTACTTC.

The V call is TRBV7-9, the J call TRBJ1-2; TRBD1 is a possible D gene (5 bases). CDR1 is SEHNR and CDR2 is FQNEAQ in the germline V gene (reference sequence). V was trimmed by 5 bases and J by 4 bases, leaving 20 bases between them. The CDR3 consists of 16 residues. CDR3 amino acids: CASSGHRGEGSYGYTF. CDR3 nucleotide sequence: TGTGCCAGCAGCGGGCATCGGGGGGAGGGAAGCTATGGCTACACCTTC.